This TCR beta chain derives from a study of T cell responses to AZD1222 COVID-19 vaccine. The CDR3 spans 13 residues. The J segment lost 4 bases and the V segment lost 6 bases, leaving 3 bases of the junction unmatched. Germline V lookup: CDR1 SGHNT, CDR2 YYREEE (reference sequence). Study-level points and caveats: Just a handful of people given AZD1222 tested seropositive at baseline.

For this clone: Its cognate antigen is unknown.

Data came from immunoSEQ multiplex PCR; TCRdb stores just in-frame clones and leaves some out. Seen here are around 270,000 clones, roughly 93% observed once, and the top ten hold 0.5% to 0.7%. The specimen comprised peripheral blood, sampled 28 days after the second AZD1222 dose. The genes are TRBV5-4 and TRBJ2-1; 8 nucleotides agree with TRBD2. This sequence was found in an adult who received the AZD1222 COVID-19 vaccine. The chain's CDR3 is CASNPGGYNEQFF. The CDR3 DNA follows: TGTGCCAGCAACCCGGGGGGGTACAATGAGCAGTTCTTC.